Shown below are 32 T cell receptor beta chains from a single sample sequenced in a study of T cell responses to AZD1222 COVID-19 vaccine. TCRdb keeps only in-frame clones here, not all; method: immunoSEQ multiplex PCR. The sample lists 100,000 to 150,000 clones, over 75% occurring once. The sample here was peripheral blood, taken on day 0 of AZD1222 vaccination. The receptors were gathered from an adult in good health.

This clone has a single count. This chain links TRBV24-1 with TRBJ1-3, with D possibly being TRBD1 (6 bases). Trimming removed 7 bases at V and 3 bases at J, with 9 bases between. Germline V gene data show CDR1 as KGHDR and CDR2 as SFDVKD. The CDR3 loop spans 13 amino acids. Here the CDR3 reads CATRGGFGNTIYF. CDR3 nucleotide sequence: TGTGCCACCAGGGGGGGCTTTGGAAACACCATATATTTT.

This chain joins TRBV24-1 and TRBJ1-1; 7 nucleotides align to TRBD1. V lost 4 bases, J lost 5 bases, and 12 bases stayed unmatched. The CDR3 spans 16 residues. In germline, CDR1 is KGHDR, CDR2 SFDVKD. CDR3 bases: TGTGCCACCAGTGACCCAAGTCGACAGGGTGGTACTGAAGCTTTCTTT. Protein product: CATSDPSRQGGTEAFF.

This clone has just one count. The rearrangement joins TRBV9 to TRBJ2-1; D gene ambiguous. The CDR3 totals 15 residues. Per germline, CDR1 SGDLS and CDR2 YYNGEE. Trimming took off 0 bases at V and 2 bases at J, with 9 bases between the two ends. CDR3 in DNA: TGTGCCAGCAGCGTAGCCCCAGGTACCTACAATGAGCAGTTCTTC. This sequence encodes CASSVAPGTYNEQFF.

The gene calls are TRBV30 and TRBJ1-1; 7 nucleotides match TRBD1. V lost 2 bases to trimming and J lost 0 bases; unmatched junction nucleotides: 3. The CDR3 runs to 14 residues. Germline CDR1 reads GTSNPN; CDR2 reads SVGIG (reference sequence). CDR3 sequence: CAWSRGHLNTEAFF. CDR3 DNA sequence: TGTGCCTGGAGTAGGGGGCATTTGAACACTGAAGCTTTCTTT. Full variable domain (remainder filled in from reference TRBV30 and TRBJ1-1): SQTIHQWPATLVQPVGSPLSLECTVEGTSNPNLYWYRQAAGRGLQLLFYSVGIGQISSEVPQNLSASRPQDRQFILSSKKLLLSDSGFYLCAWSRGHLNTEAFFGQGTRLTVV.

The V call is TRBV9, the J call TRBJ1-3; D not resolved. The CDR3 runs to 14 residues. CDR1 is SGDLS and CDR2 is YYNGEE in the germline V gene. Between the trimmed V and J ends, which lost 4 bases and 0 bases, there was a span of 8 bases. The CDR3 DNA is TGTGCCAGCAGCCCCTCCAACTCTGGAAACACCATATATTTT. Its translation is CASSPSNSGNTIYF.

This sequence joins TRBV7-9 and TRBJ1-6; perhaps TRBD1 as D (5 bases). The CDR3 has 13 residues. Germline values: CDR1 SEHNR, CDR2 FQNEAQ (reference sequence). Trimming cost V 8 bases and J 6 bases, with 11 bases left between them. The CDR3 loop reads CASHRQGNSPLHF. For the CDR3, the DNA is TGTGCCAGCCACCGGCAGGGTAATTCACCCCTCCACTTT.

J is TRBJ2-3 and V is TRBV4-1; perhaps TRBD2 as D (5 bases). This CDR3 region has 16 residues. V lost 1 base and J 5 bases, leaving 16 bases between the germline ends. Germline lookup yields CDR1 MGHRA and CDR2 YSYEKL. CDR3 loop: CASSQVLGVEGDTQYF. In DNA form, the CDR3 reads TGCGCCAGCAGCCAAGTTCTAGGCGTCGAGGGAGATACGCAGTATTTT.

The chain carries TRBV27 and TRBJ2-7; tentative D call: TRBD2 (6 bases). Germline V gene sequence: CDR1 MNHEY, CDR2 SMNVEV (reference sequence). The CDR3 spans 13 residues. The ends were cut back, 8 bases at V and 4 bases at J, with 15 bases in the middle. The CDR3 DNA reads TGTGCCAGCGCCCCCCGGGACTTATACGAGCAGTACTTC. This sequence encodes CASAPRDLYEQYF.

This clone has a handful of counts. This chain joins TRBV7-3 and TRBJ2-5; possibly TRBD2 for D (7 bases). V was cut by 4 bases and J by 5 bases, with 11 bases left in between. This CDR3 has 13 residues. Germline V lookup: CDR1 SGHTA, CDR2 FQGTGA. The CDR3 here is CASSSGGRETQYF. CDR3 sequence (DNA): TGTGCCAGCAGCTCCGGGGGGCGGGAGACCCAGTACTTC.

The chain employs TRBV5-1 and TRBJ1-4, with D possibly matching TRBD1 (5 bases). The CDR3 runs 15 residues. Trimming shortened V by 5 bases and J by 5 bases, and 16 bases separated the two germline ends. Germline lookup yields CDR1 SGHRS and CDR2 YFSETQ. The CDR3 sequence is CASRPLGGSNEKLFF. DNA of the CDR3: TGCGCCAGCAGACCCCTTGGGGGTTCAAATGAAAAACTGTTTTTT.

This chain uses TRBV29-1 with TRBJ1-2, with D maybe TRBD1 (6 bases). Per germline, CDR1 SQVTM and CDR2 ANQGSEA. The CDR3 runs to 14 residues. V was pared by 2 bases and J by 3 bases, with 13 bases between. The CDR3: CSVEPRQVDYGYTF. CDR3 nucleotide sequence: TGCAGCGTTGAACCACGACAGGTAGACTATGGCTACACCTTC.

The V call is TRBV19, the J call TRBJ1-2; D call uncertain. The CDR3 contains 15 residues. CDR1 is LNHDA, CDR2 SQIVND, per germline (reference sequence). The V gene lost 5 bases and the J gene lost 0 bases, with 13 bases spanning the gap. The DNA for the CDR3 is TGTGCCAGTAGTGAGATTGCCGGGGCTAACTATGGCTACACCTTC. Translated: CASSEIAGANYGYTF.

The rearrangement uses TRBV3-1 (or the pseudogene TRBV3-2) and TRBJ1-2; D gene ambiguous. Germline V gene lookup returns CDR1 LGHDT and CDR2 YNNKEL (reference sequence). CDR3 size: 15 residues. Trimming removed 0 bases from V and 8 bases from J, with 16 bases in between. CDR3 bases: TGTGCCAGCAGCCAAGATGGGTCCCCCTCAGAGGGCTACACCTTC. Protein: CASSQDGSPSEGYTF.

The chain carries TRBV6-2 or TRBV6-3 and TRBJ2-1; 9 nucleotides line up with TRBD2. V lost 5 bases and J lost 5; bases outside the gene matches: 7. Germline CDR1 is MNHEY and CDR2 is SVGEGT. The CDR3 is 15 residues long. The CDR3 bases are TGTGCCAGCAGTGCCTTGGCGGGGGGGAACAATGAGCAGTTCTTC. As protein: CASSALAGGNNEQFF.

This chain connects TRBV10-3 to TRBJ2-1; maybe TRBD2 (6 bases). V was shortened by 0 bases and J by 7 bases, with 19 bases between the two germline ends. The CDR3 has 17 amino acids. In germline, CDR1 is ENHRY, CDR2 SYGVKD. CDR3 coding DNA: TGTGCCATCAGTGAGTCTAGGGTAGGGGAGGATGAGAATGAGCAGTTCTTC. Encoded protein: CAISESRVGEDENEQFF.

About this clone: The same CDR3 is also encoded by other DNA sequences in this sample. The chain joins TRBV12-5 to TRBJ2-3; TRBD1 agrees at 8 bases. Germline V gene lookup returns CDR1 LGHNT and CDR2 FRNRAP. The CDR3 runs to 13 residues. Trimming removed 7 bases from V and 4 bases from J; junction bases left unmatched: 4. DNA of the CDR3: TGTGCTAGTGAGGGGACAGGCGCAGATACGCAGTATTTT. It is translated as CASEGTGADTQYF. Supplemented by reference TRBV12-5 and TRBJ2-3, the full variable domain reads DARVTQTPRHKVTEMGQEVTMRCQPILGHNTVFWYRQTMMQGLELLAYFRNRAPLDDSGMPKDRFSAEMPDATLATLKIQPSEPRDSAVYFCASEGTGADTQYFGPGTRLTVL.

V is TRBV6-5 and J is TRBJ1-1; the D is unclear. Trimming left V 5 bases short and J 8 bases short, with 21 bases between. CDR1 is MNHEY and CDR2 is SVGAGI in the germline V gene. The CDR3 sequence is 15 residues long. The CDR3 region has the DNA TGTGCCAGCAGTCTTACCTATGGACGGTTCAAAGAAGCTTTCTTT. This codes for CASSLTYGRFKEAFF.

V and J are TRBV30 and TRBJ1-5; 7 nucleotides match TRBD1. CDR1 and CDR2 (germline): GTSNPN, SVGIG (reference sequence). The ends lost 8 bases at V and 1 base at J; junction bases unmatched: 5. This CDR3 has 13 amino acids. CDR3 bases: TGTGCCCAAGGGGGCATGAGCAATCAGCCCCAGCATTTT. Protein product: CAQGGMSNQPQHF.

This clone appeared once. This chain links TRBV7-2 with TRBJ2-3; a possible D gene is TRBD2 (5 bases). V lost 5 bases and J lost 0, with 12 bases in between. CDR1 is SGHTA, CDR2 FQGNSA, per germline. The CDR3 is 15 residues long. The chain's CDR3 is CASSPWRSSTDTQYF. As DNA, the CDR3 is TGTGCCAGCAGCCCTTGGAGGTCTAGCACAGATACGCAGTATTTT.

DNA of the CDR3: TGTGCCAGCAGTCCACCCGGGCACACTGAAGCTTTCTTT. Encoded protein: CASSPPGHTEAFF. This sequence joins TRBV6-5 and TRBJ1-1, with no clear D. The CDR3 consists of 13 residues. V lost 5 bases, J lost 3 bases, and 10 bases lay in between. The V gene's germline CDR1 is MNHEY and CDR2 SVGAGI.

This chain uses TRBV19 with TRBJ1-5; unclear D gene. The CDR3 length is 14 residues. Germline assignment: CDR1 LNHDA and CDR2 SQIVND (reference sequence). Trimming took off 3 bases at V and 5 bases at J, with 11 bases between the two ends. The CDR3 is CASSIGRPDQPQHF. The CDR3 DNA sequence: TGTGCCAGTAGTATTGGGCGGCCGGATCAGCCCCAGCATTTT.

This CDR3 is CSASVHNEQFF. CDR3 DNA: TGCAGTGCTAGCGTCCACAATGAGCAGTTCTTC. The chain has TRBV20-1 and TRBJ2-1; D remains ambiguous. The CDR3 runs to 11 residues. Germline V gene sequence: CDR1 DFQATT, CDR2 SNEGSKA (reference sequence). Trimming removed 3 bases from V and 5 bases from J, with 5 bases in between.

V gene TRBV2 combines with J gene TRBJ2-5; TRBD2 matches at 8 bases. V dropped 7 bases and J dropped 5; count of bases not matched to a gene: 15. The CDR3 is made up of 16 amino acids. Germline CDR1 and CDR2: SNHLY and FYNNEI. CDR3 residues: CASKRGLTGGPETQYF. For the CDR3, the DNA is TGTGCCAGCAAGAGGGGACTAACGGGAGGGCCGGAGACCCAGTACTTC.

The chain couples TRBV6-6 to TRBJ2-7, with 10 bases that match TRBD2. Germline CDR1 reads MNHNY; CDR2 reads SVGAGI (reference sequence). The CDR3 covers 14 residues. With 8 bases clipped from V and 3 bases from J, the junction kept 7 bases outside the gene matches. The CDR3 nucleotides are TGTGCCAGCGGTCTAGCGGGGGAATACTACGAGCAGTACTTC. Protein: CASGLAGEYYEQYF.

The chain combines TRBV24-1 with TRBJ2-7; D might be TRBD2 (6 bases). This CDR3 comprises 13 residues. V was trimmed by 3 bases and J by 2 bases, leaving 7 bases between them. Germline lookup yields CDR1 KGHDR and CDR2 SFDVKD. The CDR3 protein is CATSDRLAYEQYF. The CDR3 coding sequence is TGTGCCACCAGTGATCGACTAGCCTACGAGCAGTACTTC.

The J gene is TRBJ1-1, the V gene TRBV30; a weak D match, TRBD1 (5 bases). The CDR3 length is 11 residues. CDR1 is GTSNPN, CDR2 SVGIG, per germline (reference sequence). CDR3 in DNA: TGTCAAGGGGCCGGTAACACTGAAGCTTTCTTT. This codes for CQGAGNTEAFF.

The chain links TRBV6-5 to TRBJ1-2, with D unresolved. The ends were cut back, 2 bases at V and 5 bases at J, with 9 bases in the middle. The CDR3 is made up of 13 amino acids. Germline V CDR1 and CDR2: MNHEY, SVGAGI. This chain's CDR3 is CASSYGGGYGYTF. CDR3 DNA: TGTGCCAGCAGTTACGGCGGCGGGTATGGCTACACCTTC.

This chain links TRBV28 with TRBJ1-2; no definite D call. Germline CDR1 MDHEN, CDR2 SYDVKM. Trimming took 3 bases from V and 5 from J, leaving 13 bases between them. CDR3 length: 14 residues. The CDR3 spells CASSFSRTAYGYTF. The DNA for the CDR3 is TGTGCCAGCAGTTTCTCGAGGACGGCTTATGGCTACACCTTC.

In the case of this clone: The junction and the germline gene differ at one end; a read error may be behind it. The gene calls are TRBV7-7 and TRBJ2-1, with a weak D call TRBD2 (6 bases). This CDR3 has 17 amino acids. CDR1 is SSHAT, CDR2 FNYEAQ, per germline (reference sequence). CDR3 region: CASSLAAGLSSYNEQFF. CDR3 nucleotide sequence: TGTGCTAGCAGCTTAGCGGCAGGATTGAGCTCCTACAATGAGCAGTTCTTC.

The chain joins TRBV6-5 to TRBJ1-6, with TRBD1 matching over 7 bases. Germline V lookup: CDR1 MNHEY, CDR2 SVGAGI. CDR3 length equals 13 residues. The V gene end was trimmed by 7 bases and the J gene end by 9 bases; junction bases not matched to a gene: 6. CDR3 bases: TGTGCCAGCAACCGAGACAGGGCTTCACCCCTCCACTTT. This gives the protein CASNRDRASPLHF.

The rearrangement joins TRBV11-3 to TRBJ1-6; possible D gene TRBD1, 6 bases. In germline, CDR1 is SGHNT, CDR2 YENEEA. The CDR3 is 14 residues long. Trimming removed 3 bases at V and 9 bases at J, with 12 bases between. The DNA for the CDR3 is TGTGCCAGCAGCTTTGAACAGGGAGGTTCACCCCTCCACTTT. Translation gives CASSFEQGGSPLHF.

V and J are TRBV30 and TRBJ1-1, with D tentatively TRBD1 (5 bases). The CDR3 spans 15 residues. CDR1 GTSNPN and CDR2 SVGIG come from the germline V gene (reference sequence). V gave up 2 bases and J gave up 4 bases, with 17 bases separating them. This CDR3 is CAWSKIRGRGTEAFF. The CDR3 coding sequence is TGTGCCTGGAGTAAGATTCGGGGACGGGGCACTGAAGCTTTCTTT.